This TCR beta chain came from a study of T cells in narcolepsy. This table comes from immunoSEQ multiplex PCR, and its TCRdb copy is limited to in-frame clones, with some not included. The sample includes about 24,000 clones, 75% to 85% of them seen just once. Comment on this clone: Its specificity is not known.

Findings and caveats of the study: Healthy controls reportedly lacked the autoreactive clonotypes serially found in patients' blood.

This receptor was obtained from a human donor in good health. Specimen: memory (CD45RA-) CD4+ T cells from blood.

The CDR3, as DNA: TGTGCCAGCAGTTTACAAGGGGGTAACTATGGCTACACCTTC. Its protein is CASSLQGGNYGYTF. This chain joins TRBV27 and TRBJ1-2; tentative D call: TRBD1 (6 bases). The CDR3 has 14 residues. The V gene's germline CDR1 is MNHEY and CDR2 SMNVEV (reference sequence). V was cut by 2 bases and J by 1 base, with 8 bases left in between.